The 12 T cell receptor beta chains presented below share a single source sample, sequenced in a study of technical replicates of blood from several donors. Assay: immunoSEQ multiplex PCR; the TCRdb copy retains only in-frame clones and omits some. Among about 83,000 clones listed, 90% to 95% were seen once. The specimen sequenced was T cells isolated from PBMCs. These receptors all come from a human donor in good health.

The chain recombines TRBV7-3 with TRBJ2-1; 7 nucleotides agree with TRBD1. The CDR3 length is 13 residues. Unmatched junction bases numbered 2, after V lost 3 bases and J lost 6 bases. CDR1 and CDR2 (germline): SGHTA, FQGTGA. CDR3 in DNA: TGTGCCAGCAGCTTCGCAGGGGGCAATGAGCAGTTCTTC. Encoded protein: CASSFAGGNEQFF.

The chain uses TRBV5-8 and TRBJ2-2; 10 positions agree with TRBD1. This CDR3 contains 18 residues. With V trimmed by 0 bases and J by 3 bases, 8 bases remained unmatched. Germline CDR1 and CDR2: SGHTS and YDEGEE. CDR3: CASSLGQGALRYTGELFF. Written as DNA, the CDR3 is TGTGCCAGCAGCTTGGGACAGGGGGCGCTTCGGTACACCGGGGAGCTGTTTTTT.

The J gene is TRBJ1-3, the V gene TRBV28; D is perhaps TRBD1 (5 bases). The ends were cut back, 4 bases at V and 0 bases at J, with 13 bases in the middle. CDR1 is MDHEN and CDR2 is SYDVKM in the germline V gene. This CDR3 spans 16 amino acids. CDR3 coding DNA: TGTGCCAGCAGTTCTTACGACAGCAGCTCTGGAAACACCATATATTTT. Its protein product is CASSSYDSSSGNTIYF.

The chain employs TRBV30 and TRBJ2-7, with no clear D. Trimming took off 1 base at V and 3 bases at J, with 7 bases between the two ends. This CDR3 contains 12 residues. Germline values: CDR1 GTSNPN, CDR2 SVGIG (reference sequence). DNA for the CDR3: TGTGCCTGGAGTGAACAGCACTACGAGCAGTACTTC. Its protein is CAWSEQHYEQYF.

The CDR3 sequence: CAITGDSSYEQYF. In DNA form, the CDR3 reads TGTGCCATCACTGGGGACAGCTCCTACGAGCAGTACTTC. This rearrangement joins TRBV10-3 to TRBJ2-7; 7 nucleotides align to TRBD1. Germline assignment: CDR1 ENHRY and CDR2 SYGVKD. With 7 bases clipped from V and 0 bases from J, the junction kept 3 bases outside the gene matches. CDR3 length: 13 amino acids.

V is TRBV6-1 and J is TRBJ2-7; D is perhaps TRBD1 (6 bases). Trimming pared 1 base from V and 2 bases from J, leaving 24 bases between. CDR3 length: 19 amino acids. Germline CDR1 MNHNS, CDR2 SASEGT. The CDR3 DNA is TGTGCCAGCAGTGAAGTGGGCTTCTCCTCCGGGACATTCCCCTACGAGCAGTACTTC. It translates to CASSEVGFSSGTFPYEQYF.

This sequence joins TRBV18 and TRBJ1-3; weak D call: TRBD1 (6 bases). Germline values: CDR1 KGHSH, CDR2 LQKENI. The CDR3 is 13 amino acids. Deletions cut 8 bases from V and 0 bases from J, with 8 bases between. The CDR3: CASRQDSGNTIYF. In DNA, the CDR3 is TGTGCCAGCAGACAGGACTCTGGAAACACCATATATTTT.

The rearrangement uses TRBV9 and TRBJ1-1, with TRBD1 matching 12 bases. V lost 10 bases, J lost 3 bases, and 10 bases stayed unmatched. This CDR3 is 15 amino acids long. Germline assignment: CDR1 SGDLS and CDR2 YYNGEE. The CDR3 loop is CASTGTGGVDTEAFF. The CDR3 nucleotides are TGTGCCTCCACCGGGACAGGGGGCGTCGACACTGAAGCTTTCTTT.

The V gene is TRBV10-1, the J gene TRBJ2-1, with TRBD1 matching 8 bases. The CDR3 sequence is 15 residues long. The ends lost 6 bases at V and 3 bases at J; junction bases unmatched: 7. CDR1 is WNHNN and CDR2 is SYGVQD in the germline V gene (reference sequence). CDR3 coding DNA: TGCGCCAGCAGCTCAGGGGGCCCCGACTACAATGAGCAGTTCTTC. Protein: CASSSGGPDYNEQFF.

V is TRBV6-6 and J is TRBJ1-2; no clear D. The germline CDR1 and CDR2 sequences are MNHNY and SVGAGI (reference sequence). This CDR3 contains 15 residues. The V gene lost 0 bases and the J gene lost 2 bases, with 10 bases spanning the gap. CDR3 residues: CASSYSNQQNYGYTF. As DNA, the CDR3 is TGTGCCAGCAGTTACTCGAATCAACAGAACTATGGCTACACCTTC.

V is TRBV7-2 and J is TRBJ1-6; D unclear. This CDR3 contains 16 residues. V was cut by 5 bases and J by 2 bases, with 13 bases left in between. Germline assignment: CDR1 SGHTA and CDR2 FQGNSA. In DNA, the CDR3 is TGTGCCAGCAGCCTCCCATCCAAGCCCTATAATTCACCCCTCCACTTT. It codes for CASSLPSKPYNSPLHF.

The chain combines TRBV27 with TRBJ2-5; perhaps TRBD1 as D (5 bases). In germline, CDR1 is MNHEY, CDR2 SMNVEV (reference sequence). The CDR3 sequence is 15 residues long. The V end was cut by 5 bases, the J end by 5 bases, with 18 bases between. CDR3 bases: TGTGCCAGCAGTCCCCCCCTGGGGCAAGGGGAGACCCAGTACTTC. It encodes CASSPPLGQGETQYF.